Here is one TCR beta chain with its context. Its antigen is unidentified. The data belong to a study of graft-versus-host responses after intestinal transplantation. Study information: Anti-thymocyte globulin induction preceded three to four years of tacrolimus and steroid maintenance in all recipients.

From germline, CDR1 is LNHDA and CDR2 SQIVND (reference sequence). Unmatched junction bases numbered 5, after V lost 3 bases and J lost 6 bases. The CDR3 extends over 15 amino acids. Produced via immunoSEQ multiplex PCR; TCRdb's table is partial and in-frame only. The sample carries about 110,000 clones, 90% to 95% recorded once. The V call is TRBV19, the J call TRBJ2-2; 9 nucleotides line up with TRBD1. This clonotype originated in a human donor who received an intestinal transplant. Source: unstimulated CD8+ T cells sorted from spleen or lymph node cells, taken before intestinal transplant. This chain's CDR3 is CASSIAGQGPGELFF. As DNA, the CDR3 is TGTGCCAGTAGTATTGCGGGACAGGGCCCCGGGGAGCTGTTTTTT.